The sequence of this T cell receptor (beta chain) was determined in a study of PD-1 blockade in classical Hodgkin lymphoma. Study in general: Treatment was intravenous nivolumab, 3 mg/kg every 2 weeks, until progression.

Germline V gene data show CDR1 as SQVTM and CDR2 as ANQGSEA. The ends lost 4 bases at V and 9 bases at J; junction bases unmatched: 8. The CDR3 contains 13 residues. Here immunoSEQ multiplex PCR was the method, and the copy in TCRdb shows in-frame clones only, minus some. Of 80,000 to 100,000 clones in the sample, roughly 79% are singletons; the top ten hold around 15%. Relapse after autologous stem cell transplantation occurred in every patient, and brentuximab vedotin exposure varied. V and J are TRBV29-1 and TRBJ2-1; 8 bases align to TRBD2. The specimen was peripheral blood mononuclear cells (PBMCs), collected before the second cycle of nivolumab. The source is a human donor with classical Hodgkin lymphoma. The CDR3 DNA follows: TGCAGCGTTGCGTCTAGCGGGCGGGGTGAGCAGTTCTTC. Amino acid sequence: CSVASSGRGEQFF.